The 3 T cell receptor beta chains presented below share a single source sample, sequenced in a study of shared T cell receptors in the human thymus. Assay: immunoSEQ multiplex PCR; the TCRdb copy retains only in-frame clones and omits some. The table shows about 660,000 clones, with roughly 90% occurring only once. These sequences were also reported in another study, on human thymus T cells.

Specimen: thymocytes. Source of these receptors: a boy under two years old with a congenital heart defect.

The CDR3 protein is CASSSDRGHQPQHF. Here the CDR3 DNA reads TGTGCCAGCAGCTCGGACAGGGGGCATCAGCCCCAGCATTTT. The chain carries TRBV7-2 and TRBJ1-5; 11 bases line up with TRBD1. J gave up 5 bases and V 4 bases, and 1 base lay outside the gene matches. The CDR3 loop spans 14 amino acids. Germline V gene data show CDR1 as SGHTA and CDR2 as FQGNSA.

This sequence joins TRBV7-2 and TRBJ1-2, with 8 bases that match TRBD1. The CDR3 is 14 residues long. The junction had 10 bases not matched to a gene; V was cut back by 5 bases and J by 8 bases. Looked up from germline, CDR1 is SGHTA and CDR2 is FQGNSA. The CDR3: CASSRDRGSKGYTF. The CDR3 region has the DNA TGTGCCAGCAGCCGCGACAGGGGTTCGAAGGGCTACACCTTC.

The rearrangement joins TRBV7-9 to TRBJ2-7; 7 bases are shared with TRBD2. Germline loops: CDR1 SEHNR, CDR2 FQNEAQ (reference sequence). With 2 bases clipped from V and 3 bases from J, the junction kept 10 bases outside the gene matches. The CDR3 sequence is 16 residues long. The CDR3 reads CASSLSPGREGYEQYF. DNA for the CDR3: TGTGCCAGCAGCTTATCCCCAGGGAGGGAGGGCTACGAGCAGTACTTC.